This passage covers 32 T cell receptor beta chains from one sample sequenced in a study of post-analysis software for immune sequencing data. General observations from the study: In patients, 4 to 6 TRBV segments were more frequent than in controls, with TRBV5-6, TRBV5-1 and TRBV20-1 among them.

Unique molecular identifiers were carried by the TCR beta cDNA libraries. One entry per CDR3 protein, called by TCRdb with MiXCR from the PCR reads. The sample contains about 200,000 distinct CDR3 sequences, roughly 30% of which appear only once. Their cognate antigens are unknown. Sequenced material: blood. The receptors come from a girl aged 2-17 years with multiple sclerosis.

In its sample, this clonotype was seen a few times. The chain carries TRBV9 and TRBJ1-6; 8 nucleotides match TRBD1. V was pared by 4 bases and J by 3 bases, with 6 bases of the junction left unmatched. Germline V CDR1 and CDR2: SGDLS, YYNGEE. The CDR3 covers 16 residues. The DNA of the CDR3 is TGTGCCAGCAGCTCCTCAGGGGGCTTCTATAATTCACCCCTCCACTTT. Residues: CASSSSGGFYNSPLHF.

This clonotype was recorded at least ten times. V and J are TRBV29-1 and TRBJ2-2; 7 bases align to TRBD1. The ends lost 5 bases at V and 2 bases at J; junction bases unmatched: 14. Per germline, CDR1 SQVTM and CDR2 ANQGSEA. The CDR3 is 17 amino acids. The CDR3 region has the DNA TGCAGCGTTTTGGTGCCGTCGACAGGGCAAAACACCGGGGAGCTGTTTTTT. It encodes CSVLVPSTGQNTGELFF.

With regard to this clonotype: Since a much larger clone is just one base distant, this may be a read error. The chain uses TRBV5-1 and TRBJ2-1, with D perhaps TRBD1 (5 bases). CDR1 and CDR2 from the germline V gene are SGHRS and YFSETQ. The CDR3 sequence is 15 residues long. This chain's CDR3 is CASSHNQGIYNELFF. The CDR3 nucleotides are TGCGCCAGCAGCCATAATCAGGGAATTTACAATGAGCTGTTCTTC.

CDR3 DNA sequence: TGTGCCAGCAGGCCGGGACAGGGAGATTCACCCCTCCACTTT. This sequence encodes CASRPGQGDSPLHF. V usage is TRBV12-3 or TRBV12-4 and J usage is TRBJ1-6; 9 bases match TRBD1. This CDR3 contains 14 residues. The V segment lost 6 bases and the J segment 8 bases; nucleotides outside the gene matches: 5.

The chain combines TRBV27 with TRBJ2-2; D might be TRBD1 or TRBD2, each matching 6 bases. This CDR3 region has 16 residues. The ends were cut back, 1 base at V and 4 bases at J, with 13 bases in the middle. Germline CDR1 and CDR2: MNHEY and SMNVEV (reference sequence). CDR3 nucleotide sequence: TGTGCCAGCAGTTTATGGAGGGGGTCGGGCACCGGGGAGCTGTTTTTT. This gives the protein CASSLWRGSGTGELFF.

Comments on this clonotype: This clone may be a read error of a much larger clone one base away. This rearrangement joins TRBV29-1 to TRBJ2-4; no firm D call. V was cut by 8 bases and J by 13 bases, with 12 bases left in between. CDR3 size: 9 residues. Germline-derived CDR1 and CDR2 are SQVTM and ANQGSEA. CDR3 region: CSTTQEQYF. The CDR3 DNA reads TGCAGCACAACACAAGAGCAGTACTTC.

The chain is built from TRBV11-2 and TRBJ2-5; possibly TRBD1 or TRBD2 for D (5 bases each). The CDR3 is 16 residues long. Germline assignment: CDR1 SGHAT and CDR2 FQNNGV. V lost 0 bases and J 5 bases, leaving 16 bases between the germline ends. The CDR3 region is CASSLDPAQGGETQYF. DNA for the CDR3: TGTGCCAGCAGCTTAGATCCTGCGCAGGGCGGGGAGACCCAGTACTTC. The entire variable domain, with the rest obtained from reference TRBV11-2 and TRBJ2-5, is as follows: EAGVAQSPRYKIIEKRQSVAFWCNPISGHATLYWYQQILGQGPKLLIQFQNNGVVDDSQLPKDRFSAERLKGVDSTLKIQPAKLEDSAVYLCASSLDPAQGGETQYFGPGTRLLVL.

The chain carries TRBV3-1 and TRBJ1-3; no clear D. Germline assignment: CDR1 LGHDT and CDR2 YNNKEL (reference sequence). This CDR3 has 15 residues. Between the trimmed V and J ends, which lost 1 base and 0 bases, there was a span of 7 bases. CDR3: CASSQGEHSGNTIYF. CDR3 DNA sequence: TGTGCCAGCAGCCAAGGGGAGCACTCTGGAAACACCATATATTTT.

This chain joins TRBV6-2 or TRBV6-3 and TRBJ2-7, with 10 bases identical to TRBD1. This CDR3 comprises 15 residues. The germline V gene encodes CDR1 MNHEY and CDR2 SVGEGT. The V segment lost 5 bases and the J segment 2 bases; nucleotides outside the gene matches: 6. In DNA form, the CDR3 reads TGTGCCAGCAGTCCCGGGACAGGGGCGGCCTACGAGCAGTACTTC. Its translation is CASSPGTGAAYEQYF.

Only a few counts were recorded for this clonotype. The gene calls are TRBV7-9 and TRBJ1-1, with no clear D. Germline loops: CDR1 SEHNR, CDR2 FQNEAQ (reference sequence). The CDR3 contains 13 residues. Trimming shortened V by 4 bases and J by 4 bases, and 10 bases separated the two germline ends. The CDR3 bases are TGTGCCAGCAGCTCGGTGGGGTTCACTGAAGCTTTCTTT. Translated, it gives CASSSVGFTEAFF.

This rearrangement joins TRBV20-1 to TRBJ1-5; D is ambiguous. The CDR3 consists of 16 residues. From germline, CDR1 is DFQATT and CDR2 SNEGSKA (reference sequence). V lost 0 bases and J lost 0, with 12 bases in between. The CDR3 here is CSARDHGQSSNQPQHF. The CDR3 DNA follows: TGCAGTGCTAGAGATCACGGGCAGTCTAGCAATCAGCCCCAGCATTTT.

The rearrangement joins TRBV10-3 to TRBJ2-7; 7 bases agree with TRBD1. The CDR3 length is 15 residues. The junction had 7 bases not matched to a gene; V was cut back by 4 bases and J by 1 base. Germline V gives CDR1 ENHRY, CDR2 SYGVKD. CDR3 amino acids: CAISASPGQSYEQYF. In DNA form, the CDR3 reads TGTGCCATCAGTGCTTCACCGGGACAGTCCTACGAGCAGTACTTC.

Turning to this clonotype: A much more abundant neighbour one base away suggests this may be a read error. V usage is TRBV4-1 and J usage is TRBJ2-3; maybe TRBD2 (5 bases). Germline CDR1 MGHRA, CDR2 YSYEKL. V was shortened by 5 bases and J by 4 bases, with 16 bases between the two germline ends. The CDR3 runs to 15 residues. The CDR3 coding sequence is TGCGCCAGCAGCTTTTTGGACTGGGATGCAGATACGCAGTATTTT. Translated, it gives CASSFLDWDADTQYF.

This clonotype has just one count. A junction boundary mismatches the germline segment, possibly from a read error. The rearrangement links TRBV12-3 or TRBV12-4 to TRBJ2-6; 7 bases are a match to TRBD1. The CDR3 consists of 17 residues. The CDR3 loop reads CASSRQGYYSGANVRTF. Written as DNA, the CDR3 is TGTGCCAGCAGCCGACAGGGATATTACTCTGGGGCCAACGTCCGGACTTTC.

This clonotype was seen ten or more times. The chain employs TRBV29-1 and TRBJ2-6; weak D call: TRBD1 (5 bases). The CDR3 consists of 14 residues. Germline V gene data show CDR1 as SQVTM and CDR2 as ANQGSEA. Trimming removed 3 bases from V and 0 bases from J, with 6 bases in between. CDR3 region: CSVEGLSGANVLTF. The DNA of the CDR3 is TGCAGCGTTGAGGGGCTCTCTGGGGCCAACGTCCTGACTTTC.

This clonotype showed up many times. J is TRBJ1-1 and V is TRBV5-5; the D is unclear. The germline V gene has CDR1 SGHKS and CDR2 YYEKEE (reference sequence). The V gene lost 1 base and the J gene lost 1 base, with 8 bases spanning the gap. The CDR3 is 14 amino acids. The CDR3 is CASSLMGENTEAFF. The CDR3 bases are TGTGCCAGCAGCTTGATGGGTGAGAACACTGAAGCTTTCTTT.

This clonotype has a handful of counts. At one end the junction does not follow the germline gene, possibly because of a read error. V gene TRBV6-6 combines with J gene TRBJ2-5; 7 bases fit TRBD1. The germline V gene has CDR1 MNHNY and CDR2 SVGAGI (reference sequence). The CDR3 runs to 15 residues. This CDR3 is CASTSPNRGGETRYF. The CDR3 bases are TGTGCCAGCACCAGCCCGAACAGGGGTGGGGAGACCCGGTACTTC.

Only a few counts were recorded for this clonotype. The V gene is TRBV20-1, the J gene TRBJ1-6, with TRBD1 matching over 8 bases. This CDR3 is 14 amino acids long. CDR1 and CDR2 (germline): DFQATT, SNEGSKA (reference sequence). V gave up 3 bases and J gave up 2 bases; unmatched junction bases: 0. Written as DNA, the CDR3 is TGCAGTGCTAGGACAGGGGCCTATAATTCACCCCTCCACTTT. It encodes CSARTGAYNSPLHF.

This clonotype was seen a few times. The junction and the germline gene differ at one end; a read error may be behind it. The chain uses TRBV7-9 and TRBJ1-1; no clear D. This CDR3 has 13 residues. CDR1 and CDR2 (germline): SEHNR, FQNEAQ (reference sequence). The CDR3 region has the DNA TGTGCCAGCAGCCCACGGGCTGGAACTGAGGCTTTCTTT. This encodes CASSPRAGTEAFF.

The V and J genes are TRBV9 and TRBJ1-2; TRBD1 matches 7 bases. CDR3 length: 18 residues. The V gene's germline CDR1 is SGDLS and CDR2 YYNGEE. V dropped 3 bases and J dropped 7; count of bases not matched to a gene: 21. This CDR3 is CASSDGNFPGTAKGGYTF. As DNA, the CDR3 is TGTGCCAGCAGCGACGGAAATTTTCCCGGGACAGCTAAGGGTGGCTACACCTTC. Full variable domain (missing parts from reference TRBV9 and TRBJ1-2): DSGVTQTPKHLITATGQRVTLRCSPRSGDLSVYWYQQSLDQGLQFLIQYYNGEERAKGNILERFSAQQFPDLHSELNLSSLELGDSALYFCASSDGNFPGTAKGGYTFGSGTRLTVV.

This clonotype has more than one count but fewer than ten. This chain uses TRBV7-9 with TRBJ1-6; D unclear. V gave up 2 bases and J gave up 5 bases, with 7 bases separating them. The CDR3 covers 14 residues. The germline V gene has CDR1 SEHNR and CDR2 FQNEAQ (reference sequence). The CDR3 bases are TGTGCCAGCAGCTTACCCTCAGATAATTCACCCCTCCACTTT. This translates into CASSLPSDNSPLHF.

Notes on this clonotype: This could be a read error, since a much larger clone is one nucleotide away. The CDR3 bases are TGTGTCAGCAGCCAGCGTTTTGCGCAGTACTTC. As protein: CVSSQRFAQYF. The rearrangement joins TRBV7-8 to TRBJ2-4; the D is unclear. CDR3 length equals 11 residues. CDR1 is SGHVS, CDR2 FQNEAQ, per germline. The whole variable domain, remainder taken from reference TRBV7-8 and TRBJ2-4, is GAGVSQSPRYKVAKRGQDVALRCDPISGHVSLFWYQQALGQGPEFLTYFQNEAQLDKSGLPSDRFFAERPEGSVSTLKIQRTQQEDSAVYLCVSSQRFAQYFGAGTRLSVL.

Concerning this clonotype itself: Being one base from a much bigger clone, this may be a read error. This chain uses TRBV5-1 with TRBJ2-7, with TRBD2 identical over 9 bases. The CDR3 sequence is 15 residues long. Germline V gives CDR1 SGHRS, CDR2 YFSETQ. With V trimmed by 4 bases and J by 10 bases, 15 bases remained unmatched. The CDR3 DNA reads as TGCGCCAGCAGCATCAGAGCGGGGGGAGCAGAGGCCCAGTACTTC. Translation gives CASSIRAGGAEAQYF.

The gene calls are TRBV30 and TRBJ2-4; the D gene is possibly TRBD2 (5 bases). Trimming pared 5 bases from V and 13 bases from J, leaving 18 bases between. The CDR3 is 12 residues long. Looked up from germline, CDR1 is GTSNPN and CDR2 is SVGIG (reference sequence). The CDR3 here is CAWSEGAWEQYF. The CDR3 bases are TGTGCCTGGTCTGAGGGCGCCTGGGAGCAGTACTTC.

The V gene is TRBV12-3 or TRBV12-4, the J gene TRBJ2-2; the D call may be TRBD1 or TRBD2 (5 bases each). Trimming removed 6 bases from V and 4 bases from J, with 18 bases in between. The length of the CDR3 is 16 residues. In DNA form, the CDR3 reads TGTGCCAGCAGGGGACCGAGGACGGAGGTCACCGGGGAGCTGTTTTTT. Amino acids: CASRGPRTEVTGELFF.

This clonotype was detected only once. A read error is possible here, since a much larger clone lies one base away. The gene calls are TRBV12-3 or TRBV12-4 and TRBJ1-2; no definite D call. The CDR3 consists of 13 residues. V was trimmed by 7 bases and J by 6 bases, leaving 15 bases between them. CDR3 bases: TGTGCCAGCACCCTTTCGGGGTGTAATGGCTACACCTTC. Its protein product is CASTLSGCNGYTF.

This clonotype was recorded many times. As DNA, the CDR3 is TGTGCCAGCAGCTTGGCGGGCAGAGTTCTCTACGAGCAGTACTTC. Translated, it gives CASSLAGRVLYEQYF. The chain couples TRBV5-5 to TRBJ2-7; D gene unclear. This CDR3 comprises 15 residues. CDR1 SGHKS and CDR2 YYEKEE come from the germline V gene (reference sequence). The germline V and J ends were trimmed by 0 bases and 3 bases, with 13 bases remaining between them.

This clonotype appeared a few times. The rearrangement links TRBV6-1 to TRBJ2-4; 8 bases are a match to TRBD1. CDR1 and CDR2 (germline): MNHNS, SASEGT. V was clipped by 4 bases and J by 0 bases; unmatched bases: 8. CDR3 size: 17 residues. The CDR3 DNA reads TGTGCCAGCAGTGGACGACAGGGGCTAACAGCCAAAAACATTCAGTACTTC. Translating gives CASSGRQGLTAKNIQYF.

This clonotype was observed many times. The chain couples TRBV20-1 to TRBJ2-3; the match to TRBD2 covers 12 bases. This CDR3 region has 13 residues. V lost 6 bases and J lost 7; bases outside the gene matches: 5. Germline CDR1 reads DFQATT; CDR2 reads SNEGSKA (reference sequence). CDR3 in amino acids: CSALAGGDHTQYF. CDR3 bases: TGCAGTGCGCTAGCGGGAGGGGATCATACGCAGTATTTT.

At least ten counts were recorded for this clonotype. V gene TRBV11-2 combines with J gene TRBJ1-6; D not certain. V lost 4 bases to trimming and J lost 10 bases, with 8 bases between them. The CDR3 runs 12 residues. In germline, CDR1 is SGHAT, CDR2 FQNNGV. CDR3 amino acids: CASSWTLSPLHF. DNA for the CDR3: TGTGCCAGCAGCTGGACTCTCTCACCCCTCCACTTT.

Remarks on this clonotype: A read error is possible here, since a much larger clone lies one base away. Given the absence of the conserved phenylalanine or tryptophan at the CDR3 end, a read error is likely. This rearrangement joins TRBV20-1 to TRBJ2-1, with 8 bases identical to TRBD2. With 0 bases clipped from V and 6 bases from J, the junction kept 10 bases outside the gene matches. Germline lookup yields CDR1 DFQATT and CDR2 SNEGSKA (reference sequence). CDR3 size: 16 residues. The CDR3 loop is CSARDLAGGGSNEQFL. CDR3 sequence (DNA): TGCAGTGCTAGAGATCTGGCGGGAGGAGGGAGCAATGAGCAGTTCTTG.

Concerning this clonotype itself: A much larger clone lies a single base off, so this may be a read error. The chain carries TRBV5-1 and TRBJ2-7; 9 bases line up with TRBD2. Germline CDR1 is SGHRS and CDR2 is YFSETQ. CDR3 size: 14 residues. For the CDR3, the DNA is TGCGCCAGCAGCTTCCTAGCGGGGAGCTACAAGCAGTACTTC. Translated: CASSFLAGSYKQYF.